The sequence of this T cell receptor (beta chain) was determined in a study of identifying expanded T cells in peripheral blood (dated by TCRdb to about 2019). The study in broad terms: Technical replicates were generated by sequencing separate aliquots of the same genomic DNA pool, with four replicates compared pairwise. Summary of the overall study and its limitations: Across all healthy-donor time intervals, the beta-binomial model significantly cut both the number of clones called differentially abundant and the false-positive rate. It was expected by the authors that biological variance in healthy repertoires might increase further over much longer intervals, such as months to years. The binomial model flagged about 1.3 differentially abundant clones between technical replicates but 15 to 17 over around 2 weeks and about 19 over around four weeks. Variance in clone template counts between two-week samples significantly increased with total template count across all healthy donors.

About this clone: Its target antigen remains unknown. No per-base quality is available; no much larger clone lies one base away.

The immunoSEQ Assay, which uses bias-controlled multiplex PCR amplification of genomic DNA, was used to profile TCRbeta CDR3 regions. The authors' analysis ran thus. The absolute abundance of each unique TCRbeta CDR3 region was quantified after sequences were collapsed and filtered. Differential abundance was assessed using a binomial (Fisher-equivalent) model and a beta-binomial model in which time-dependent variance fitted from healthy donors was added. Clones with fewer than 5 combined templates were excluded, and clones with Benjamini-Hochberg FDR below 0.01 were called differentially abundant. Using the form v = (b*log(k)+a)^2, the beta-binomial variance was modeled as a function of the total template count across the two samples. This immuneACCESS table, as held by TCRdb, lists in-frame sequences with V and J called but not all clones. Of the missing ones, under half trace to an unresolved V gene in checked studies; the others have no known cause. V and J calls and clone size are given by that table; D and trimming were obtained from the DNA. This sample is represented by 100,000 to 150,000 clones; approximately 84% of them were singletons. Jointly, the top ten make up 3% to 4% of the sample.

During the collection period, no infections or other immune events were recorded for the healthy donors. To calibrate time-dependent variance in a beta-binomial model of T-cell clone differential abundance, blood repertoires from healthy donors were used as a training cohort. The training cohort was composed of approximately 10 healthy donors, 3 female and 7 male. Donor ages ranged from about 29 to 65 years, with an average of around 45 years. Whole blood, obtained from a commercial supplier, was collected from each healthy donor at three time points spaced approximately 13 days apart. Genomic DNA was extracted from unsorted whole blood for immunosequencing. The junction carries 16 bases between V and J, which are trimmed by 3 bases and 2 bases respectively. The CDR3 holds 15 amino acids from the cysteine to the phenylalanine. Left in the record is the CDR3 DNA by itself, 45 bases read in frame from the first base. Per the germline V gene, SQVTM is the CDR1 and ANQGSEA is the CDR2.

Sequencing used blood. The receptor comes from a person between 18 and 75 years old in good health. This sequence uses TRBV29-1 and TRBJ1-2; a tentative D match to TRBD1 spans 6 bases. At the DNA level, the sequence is TGCAGCGTTGATATCTACAGGGACCACAACTATGGCTACACCTTC. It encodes CSVDIYRDHNYGYTF.